This TCR beta chain was identified in a study of human T cells and chemical hapten exposure. Study background: In the sensitization step, 2% DPC was placed on around 2 cm by around 2 cm of upper inner arm skin. For the roughly 25-week duration of the study, patients were given weekly doses of diphenylcyclopropenone on the scalp.

From the RACE reads, TCRdb called clonotypes with MiXCR, one entry per CDR3 protein. The sample has more than 110,000 distinct CDR3 sequences, about 10% seen once. V lost 6 bases and J 0 bases, leaving 15 bases between the germline ends. CDR3 length: 16 amino acids. Germline V gene lookup returns CDR1 MNHNS and CDR2 SASEGT. This clonotype was found many times. This sample's time point: patch test 2, 6 weeks after DPC sensitization. Stated treatment: therapeutic diphenylcyclopropenone sensitization with weekly scalp DPC. The sequence was collected from a woman aged 50 to 60 with alopecia areata. Some clones in this sample may be carry-over from other donors' samples. The sequencing used whole blood, collected in connection with sensitization to the hapten diphenylcyclopropenone (DPC). This rearrangement joins TRBV6-1 to TRBJ1-5; unclear D gene. DNA of the CDR3: TGTGCCAGCAGAGGTTCCAGACCCTATAGCAATCAGCCCCAGCATTTT. Its translation is CASRGSRPYSNQPQHF.